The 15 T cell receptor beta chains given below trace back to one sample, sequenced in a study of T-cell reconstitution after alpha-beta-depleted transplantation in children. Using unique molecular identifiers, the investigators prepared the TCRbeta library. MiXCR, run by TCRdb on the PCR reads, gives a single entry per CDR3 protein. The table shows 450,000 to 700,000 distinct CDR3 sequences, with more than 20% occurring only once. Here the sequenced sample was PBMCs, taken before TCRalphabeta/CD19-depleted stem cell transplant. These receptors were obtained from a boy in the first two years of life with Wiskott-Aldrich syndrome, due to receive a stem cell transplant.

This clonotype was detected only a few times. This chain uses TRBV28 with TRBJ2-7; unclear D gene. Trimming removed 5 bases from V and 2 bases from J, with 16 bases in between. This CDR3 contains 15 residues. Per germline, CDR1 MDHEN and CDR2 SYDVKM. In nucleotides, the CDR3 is TGTGCCAGCAGTCCCGGCGAATCCTTCACCTACGAGCAGTACTTC. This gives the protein CASSPGESFTYEQYF.

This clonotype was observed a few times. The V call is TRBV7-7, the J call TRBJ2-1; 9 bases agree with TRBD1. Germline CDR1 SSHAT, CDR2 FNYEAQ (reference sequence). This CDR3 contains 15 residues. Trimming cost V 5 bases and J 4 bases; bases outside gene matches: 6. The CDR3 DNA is TGTGCCAGCAGCCCACAGGGGGCGAGGTACAATGAGCAGTTCTTC. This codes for CASSPQGARYNEQFF.

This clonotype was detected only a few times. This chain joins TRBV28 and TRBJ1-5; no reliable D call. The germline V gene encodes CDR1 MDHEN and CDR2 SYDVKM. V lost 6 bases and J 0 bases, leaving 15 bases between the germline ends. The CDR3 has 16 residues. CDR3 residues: CASRRPGVDSNQPQHF. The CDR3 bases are TGTGCCAGCAGACGTCCAGGTGTCGATAGCAATCAGCCCCAGCATTTT.

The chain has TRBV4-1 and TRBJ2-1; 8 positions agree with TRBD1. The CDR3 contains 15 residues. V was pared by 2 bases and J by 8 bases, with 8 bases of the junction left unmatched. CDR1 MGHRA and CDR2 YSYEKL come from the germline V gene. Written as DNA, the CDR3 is TGCGCCAGCAGCCAACCAAGGACAGGGAACGATGAGCAGTTCTTC. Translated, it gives CASSQPRTGNDEQFF.

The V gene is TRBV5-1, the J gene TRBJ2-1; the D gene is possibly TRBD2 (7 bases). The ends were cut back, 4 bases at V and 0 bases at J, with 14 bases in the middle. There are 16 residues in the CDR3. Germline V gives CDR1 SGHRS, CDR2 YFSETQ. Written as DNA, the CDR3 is TGCGCCAGCAGCCCCGATGGGGGGGCCTCCTACAATGAGCAGTTCTTC. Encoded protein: CASSPDGGASYNEQFF.

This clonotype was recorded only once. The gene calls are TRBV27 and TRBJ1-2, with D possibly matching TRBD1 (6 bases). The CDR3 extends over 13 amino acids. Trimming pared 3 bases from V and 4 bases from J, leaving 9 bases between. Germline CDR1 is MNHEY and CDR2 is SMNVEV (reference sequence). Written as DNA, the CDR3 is TGTGCCAGCAGTTTTAGGGGGACCTATGGCTACACCTTC. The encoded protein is CASSFRGTYGYTF.

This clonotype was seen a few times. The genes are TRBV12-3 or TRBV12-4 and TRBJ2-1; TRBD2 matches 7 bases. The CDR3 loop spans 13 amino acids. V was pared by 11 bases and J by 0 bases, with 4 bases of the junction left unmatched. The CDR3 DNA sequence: TGTGCCGGAGCGGGAAGCTCCTACAATGAGCAGTTCTTC. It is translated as CAGAGSSYNEQFF.

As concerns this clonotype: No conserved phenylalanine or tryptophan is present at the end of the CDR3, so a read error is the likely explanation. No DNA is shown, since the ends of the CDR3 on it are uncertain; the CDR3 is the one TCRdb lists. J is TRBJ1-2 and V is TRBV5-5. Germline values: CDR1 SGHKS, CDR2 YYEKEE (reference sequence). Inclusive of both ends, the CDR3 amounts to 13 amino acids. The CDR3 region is CASSLGRSTPTVL.

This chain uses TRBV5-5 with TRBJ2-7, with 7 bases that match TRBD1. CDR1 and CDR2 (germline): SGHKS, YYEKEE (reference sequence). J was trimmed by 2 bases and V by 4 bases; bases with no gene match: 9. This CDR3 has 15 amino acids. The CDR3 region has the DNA TGTGCCAGCAGCGCCGGGACAGCAAATACCTACGAGCAGTACTTC. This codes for CASSAGTANTYEQYF. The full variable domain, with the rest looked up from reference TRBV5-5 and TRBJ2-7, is DAGVTQSPTHLIKTRGQQVTLRCSPISGHKSVSWYQQVLGQGPQFIFQYYEKEERGRGNFPDRFSARQFPNYSSELNVNALLLGDSALYLCASSAGTANTYEQYFGPGTRLTVT.

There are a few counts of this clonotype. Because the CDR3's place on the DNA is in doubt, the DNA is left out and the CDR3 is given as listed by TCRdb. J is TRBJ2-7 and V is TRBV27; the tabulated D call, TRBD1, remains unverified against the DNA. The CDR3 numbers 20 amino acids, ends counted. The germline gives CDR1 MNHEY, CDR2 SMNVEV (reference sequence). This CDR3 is CASSPLTTSSTSGRAGEQYF.

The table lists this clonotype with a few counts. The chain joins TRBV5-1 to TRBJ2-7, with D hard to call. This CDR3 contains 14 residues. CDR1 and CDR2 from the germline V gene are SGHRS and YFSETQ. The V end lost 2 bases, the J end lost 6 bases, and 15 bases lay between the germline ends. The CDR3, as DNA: TGCGCCAGCAGCTTAAAGAATCAGGTTTCCGAGCAGTACTTC. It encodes CASSLKNQVSEQYF.

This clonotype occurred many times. The CDR3 DNA is TGCAGTGCTCCCAGCGATAGCTCCTACGAGCAGTACTTC. Translation gives CSAPSDSSYEQYF. The V and J genes are TRBV20-1 and TRBJ2-7, with no clear D. The CDR3 has 13 residues. Germline V lookup: CDR1 DFQATT, CDR2 SNEGSKA (reference sequence). Trimming took off 5 bases at V and 0 bases at J, with 11 bases between the two ends.

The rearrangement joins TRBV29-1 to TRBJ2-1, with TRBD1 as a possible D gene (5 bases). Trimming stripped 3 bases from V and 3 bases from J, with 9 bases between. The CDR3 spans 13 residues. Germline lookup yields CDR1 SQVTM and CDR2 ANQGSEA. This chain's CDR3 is CSVDSRVYNEQFF. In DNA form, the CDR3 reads TGCAGCGTTGACAGCAGGGTCTACAATGAGCAGTTCTTC.

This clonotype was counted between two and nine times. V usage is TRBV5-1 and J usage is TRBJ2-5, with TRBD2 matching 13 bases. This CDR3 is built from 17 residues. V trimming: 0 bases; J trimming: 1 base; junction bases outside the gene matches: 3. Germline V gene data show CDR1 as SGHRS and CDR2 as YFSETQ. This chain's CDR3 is CASSLAGTSGIQETQYF. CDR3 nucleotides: TGCGCCAGCAGCTTGGCTGGGACTAGCGGGATCCAAGAGACCCAGTACTTC.

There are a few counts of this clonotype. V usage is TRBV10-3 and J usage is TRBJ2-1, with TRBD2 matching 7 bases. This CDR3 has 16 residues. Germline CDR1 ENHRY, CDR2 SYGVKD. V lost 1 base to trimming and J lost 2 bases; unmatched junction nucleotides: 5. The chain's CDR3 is CAISELSGATYNEQFF. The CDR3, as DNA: TGTGCCATCAGTGAGTTGAGCGGGGCTACCTACAATGAGCAGTTCTTC.